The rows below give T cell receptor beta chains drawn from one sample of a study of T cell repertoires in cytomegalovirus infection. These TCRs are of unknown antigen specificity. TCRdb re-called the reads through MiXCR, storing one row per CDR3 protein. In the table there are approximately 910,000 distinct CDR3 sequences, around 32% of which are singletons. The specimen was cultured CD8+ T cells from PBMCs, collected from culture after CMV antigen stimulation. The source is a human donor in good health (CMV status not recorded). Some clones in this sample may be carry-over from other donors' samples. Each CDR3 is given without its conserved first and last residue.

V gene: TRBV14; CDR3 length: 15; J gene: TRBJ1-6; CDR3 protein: ASSQRPGVIEHSPLH
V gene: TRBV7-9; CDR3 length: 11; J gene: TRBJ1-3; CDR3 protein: ASSVVLIDTIY
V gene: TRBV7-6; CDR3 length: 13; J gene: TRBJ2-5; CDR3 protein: ASSLGRVSWETQY
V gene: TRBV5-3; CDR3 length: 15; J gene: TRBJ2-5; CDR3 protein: ASSLGGGEPYQETQY
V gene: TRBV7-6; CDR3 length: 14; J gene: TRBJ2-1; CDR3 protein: ASSLAWGSDYNEQF
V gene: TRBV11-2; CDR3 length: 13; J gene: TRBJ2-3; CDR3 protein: ASSLLTGVSDTQY
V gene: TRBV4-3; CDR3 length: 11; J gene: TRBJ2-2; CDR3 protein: ASSHQGGGELF
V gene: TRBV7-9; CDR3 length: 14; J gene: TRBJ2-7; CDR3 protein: ASSSTGTPKADEQY
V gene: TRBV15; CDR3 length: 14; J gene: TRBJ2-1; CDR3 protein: ATSPPKGALYNEQF
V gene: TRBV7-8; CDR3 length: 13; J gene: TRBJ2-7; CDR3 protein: ASSLRGDRVYEQY
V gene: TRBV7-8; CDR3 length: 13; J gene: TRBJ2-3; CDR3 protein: ASSPTKFSTDTQY
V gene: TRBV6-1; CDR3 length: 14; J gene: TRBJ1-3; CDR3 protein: ASSEANGNTGNTLY
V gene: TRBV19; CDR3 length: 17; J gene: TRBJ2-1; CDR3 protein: ASSIPSGGRASSYNEQF
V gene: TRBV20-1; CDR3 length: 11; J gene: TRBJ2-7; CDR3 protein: SARVAQGVEQY
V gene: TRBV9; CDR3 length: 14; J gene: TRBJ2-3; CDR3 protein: ASSPRSAQGPDTQY
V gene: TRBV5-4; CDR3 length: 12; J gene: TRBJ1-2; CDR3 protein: ASSLGWGNYGYT
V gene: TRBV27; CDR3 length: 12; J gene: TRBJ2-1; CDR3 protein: ASRPGTSSNQQF
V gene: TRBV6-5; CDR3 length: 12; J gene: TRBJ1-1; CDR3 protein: ASSSGQVNTEAF
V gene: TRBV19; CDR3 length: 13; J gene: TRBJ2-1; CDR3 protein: ASSIDQGLYNEQF
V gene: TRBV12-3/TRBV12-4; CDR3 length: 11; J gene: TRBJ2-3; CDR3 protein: ASQSGGTDTQY
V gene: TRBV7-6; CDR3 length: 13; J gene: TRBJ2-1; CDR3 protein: ASSEDGTYYNEQF
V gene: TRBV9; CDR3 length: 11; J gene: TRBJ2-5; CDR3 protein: ASSVDSGETQY
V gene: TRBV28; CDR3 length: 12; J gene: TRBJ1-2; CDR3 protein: ASSALRGPYGYT
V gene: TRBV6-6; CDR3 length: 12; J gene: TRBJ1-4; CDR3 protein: AIRPGATNEKLF
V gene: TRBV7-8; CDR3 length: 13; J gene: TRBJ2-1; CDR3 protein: ASSLSGTDYNEQF
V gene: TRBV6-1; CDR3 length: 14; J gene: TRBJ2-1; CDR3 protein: ASSEAPLANYNEQF
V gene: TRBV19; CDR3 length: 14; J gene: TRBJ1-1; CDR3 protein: ASSVGTVSFDTEAF
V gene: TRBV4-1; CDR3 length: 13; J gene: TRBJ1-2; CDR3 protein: ASSQVMNLNYGYT
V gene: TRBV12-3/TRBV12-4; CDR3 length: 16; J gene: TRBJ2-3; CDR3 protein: ASSLALKGQASTDTQY
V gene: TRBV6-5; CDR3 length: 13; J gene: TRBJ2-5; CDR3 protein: ASSYLGTVGETQY
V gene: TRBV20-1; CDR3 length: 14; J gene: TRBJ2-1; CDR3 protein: SARESGTRSYNEQF
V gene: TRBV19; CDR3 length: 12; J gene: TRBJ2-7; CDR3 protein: ASSIFSGSYEQY
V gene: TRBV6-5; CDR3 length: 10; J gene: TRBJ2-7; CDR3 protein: ASSRTPDEQY
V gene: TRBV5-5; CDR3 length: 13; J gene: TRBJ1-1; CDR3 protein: ASSSQSSGNTEAF
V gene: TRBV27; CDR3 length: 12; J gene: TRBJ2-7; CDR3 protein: ATAHSNSFYEQY
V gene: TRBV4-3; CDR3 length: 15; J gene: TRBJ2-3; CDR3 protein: ASSQGFGTEGTDTQY
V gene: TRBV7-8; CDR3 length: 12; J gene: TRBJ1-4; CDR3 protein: ASAPGQGGGELF